This T cell receptor (beta chain) was found in a study of T cells in Graves' hyperthyroidism and ophthalmopathy. The length of the CDR3 is 16 residues. Germline CDR1 and CDR2: ENHRY and SYGVKD. V lost 8 bases to trimming and J lost 1 base; unmatched junction nucleotides: 14. The patients, who ranged from 18 to 65 in age, presented with newly diagnosed hyperthyroidism lasting under 2 months. The TCR beta CDR3 regions underwent amplification using RNA transcripts as the source. First-round RT-PCR of the TCR CDR3 relied on the HTBI primer set. TCRdb itself ran the multiplex PCR reads through MiXCR, one entry per CDR3 protein. In the table there are 45,000 to 55,000 distinct CDR3 sequences, roughly half of which are singletons.

The receptor comes from a young man with Graves' hyperthyroidism. The material sequenced was peripheral blood or thyroid tissue (not recorded which). The gene calls are TRBV10-3 and TRBJ2-7; 7 nucleotides agree with TRBD2. The CDR3 DNA reads as TGTGCCATCCAACCTGGGGGAGGGGAGCGGTCCTACGAGCAGTACTTC. Protein sequence: CAIQPGGGERSYEQYF.